The 15 T cell receptor beta chains below were found in one sample sequenced in a study of blood T cell repertoires in COVID-19. Sequencing was performed with immunoSEQ multiplex PCR; in TCRdb, only in-frame clones are kept and a portion is missing. Among around 330,000 clones listed, 85% were seen once. Sequenced: PBMCs or T cells enriched from blood (not recorded which). The receptors shown here come from a woman in her twenties or thirties who had been exposed to COVID-19.

V and J are TRBV6-5 and TRBJ2-1; D might be TRBD1 (5 bases). V lost 0 bases and J 8 bases, leaving 17 bases between the germline ends. Per the germline V gene, CDR1 is MNHEY and CDR2 is SVGAGI. The CDR3 spans 16 residues. In DNA form, the CDR3 reads TGTGCCAGCAGTTACTCTAGGGGTTCATTCGCCGATGAGCAGTTCTTC. Protein product: CASSYSRGSFADEQFF.

The genes are TRBV11-1 and TRBJ2-7; 16 nucleotides align to TRBD2. The V and J ends lost 3 bases and 5 bases, in that order; junction bases with no gene match: 4. The CDR3 extends over 16 amino acids. Germline CDR1 SGHAT, CDR2 FQDESV (reference sequence). The CDR3 nucleotides read TGTGCCAGCAGCTTGGGACTAGCGGGAGGGCTGGACGAGCAGTACTTC. Protein: CASSLGLAGGLDEQYF.

The chain recombines TRBV5-5 with TRBJ1-2; possible D gene TRBD1, 6 bases. The germline V and J ends were trimmed by 4 bases and 7 bases, with 11 bases remaining between them. CDR1 SGHKS and CDR2 YYEKEE come from the germline V gene (reference sequence). This CDR3 has 12 residues. The CDR3 coding sequence is TGTGCCAGCAGCCACGACAGGAGTGGCTACACCTTC. The encoded protein is CASSHDRSGYTF.

V gene TRBV4-2 combines with J gene TRBJ1-4, with D possibly TRBD1 on 5 matching bases. With 0 bases removed from V and 8 bases from J, the gap between germline ends came to 13 bases. Germline V gene lookup returns CDR1 LGHNA and CDR2 YNFKEQ. The CDR3 has 15 amino acids. The CDR3 nucleotides read TGTGCCAGCAGCCAAGAGGGCAGGGCCAGCGAAAAACTGTTTTTT. As protein: CASSQEGRASEKLFF.

The chain couples TRBV19 to TRBJ2-7, with 8 nucleotides matching TRBD1. Losses at the gene ends were 5 bases for V and 2 bases for J; bases not matched to a gene: 5. The germline V gene has CDR1 LNHDA and CDR2 SQIVND (reference sequence). The CDR3 consists of 14 residues. The CDR3 coding sequence is TGTGCCAGTAGTTTGACAGGGGATACCTACGAGCAGTACTTC. Translation: CASSLTGDTYEQYF.

This sequence joins TRBV12-3 or TRBV12-4 and TRBJ2-7, with D possibly TRBD2 on 6 matching bases. The V and J ends lost 3 bases and 6 bases respectively, with 12 bases between them. CDR3 length: 13 amino acids. The CDR3 here is CASSFQGEAEQYF. In DNA, the CDR3 is TGTGCCAGCAGTTTTCAAGGGGAGGCCGAGCAGTACTTC.

The J gene is TRBJ2-7, the V gene TRBV18; TRBD1 matches at 9 bases. CDR1 and CDR2 (germline): KGHSH, LQKENI. V was pared by 5 bases and J by 2 bases, with 7 bases of the junction left unmatched. The CDR3 runs 15 residues. The CDR3 DNA reads as TGTGCCAGCTCAGAGACCGGGACAGGGACCTACGAGCAGTACTTC. It specifies CASSETGTGTYEQYF.

This chain uses TRBV5-6 with TRBJ2-2, with D perhaps matching TRBD2 (5 bases). CDR1 SGHDT and CDR2 YYEEEE come from the germline V gene. CDR3 size: 13 residues. The ends were cut back, 5 bases at V and 7 bases at J, with 12 bases in the middle. The CDR3 protein is CASSQARVGELFF. In DNA, the CDR3 is TGTGCCAGCAGTCAAGCGAGGGTCGGGGAGCTGTTTTTT. The full variable domain, in which reference TRBV5-6 and TRBJ2-2 provide the parts outside the CDR3, is DAGVTQSPTHLIKTRGQQVTLRCSPKSGHDTVSWYQQALGQGPQFIFQYYEEEERQRGNFPDRFSGHQFPNYSSELNVNALLLGDSALYLCASSQARVGELFFGEGSRLTVL.

This chain links TRBV5-1 with TRBJ2-5, with 13 bases that match TRBD2. Germline assignment: CDR1 SGHRS and CDR2 YFSETQ. The length of the CDR3 is 16 residues. The V segment lost 5 bases and the J segment 3 bases; nucleotides outside the gene matches: 7. The DNA for the CDR3 is TGCGCCAGCAGTCTAGGGGGACTAGCGGGAAAAGAGACCCAGTACTTC. Amino acid sequence: CASSLGGLAGKETQYF.

This chain uses TRBV6-5 with TRBJ1-1; 8 bases line up with TRBD1. Germline V CDR1 and CDR2: MNHEY, SVGAGI. V lost 7 bases and J lost 3; bases outside the gene matches: 7. The CDR3 covers 14 residues. The CDR3: CASTQGVDYTEAFF. The CDR3 coding sequence is TGTGCCAGCACACAGGGGGTAGATTACACTGAAGCTTTCTTT.

Comment on this clone: Other DNA sequences within the sample encode an identical CDR3. This sequence joins TRBV28 and TRBJ1-1, with a tentative D call TRBD1 (5 bases). CDR1 MDHEN and CDR2 SYDVKM come from the germline V gene. The CDR3 extends over 12 amino acids. V lost 5 bases and J 5 bases, leaving 9 bases between the germline ends. The CDR3 DNA sequence: TGTGCCAGCAGTGACCAGGGAACTGAAGCTTTCTTT. Amino acid sequence: CASSDQGTEAFF.

The chain couples TRBV30 to TRBJ1-2, with TRBD1 identical over 12 bases. The CDR3 is 12 residues long. Germline V gene data show CDR1 as GTSNPN and CDR2 as SVGIG (reference sequence). Written as DNA, the CDR3 is TGTGCGGGGACAGGGGGCGCCTATGGCTACACCTTC. This codes for CAGTGGAYGYTF.

This clone has a single count. The chain couples TRBV6-5 to TRBJ2-1; D possibly corresponds to TRBD1 (6 bases). Germline CDR1 MNHEY, CDR2 SVGAGI. This CDR3 is 12 amino acids long. V was clipped by 6 bases and J by 7 bases, with 10 bases between them. The CDR3 nucleotides read TGTGCCAGCAGAAACCAGGGGAATGAGCAGTTCTTC. Its translation is CASRNQGNEQFF.

In DNA, the CDR3 is TGTGCCAGCAGAACCGGGACTAGCGGGTCCGAGCAGTACTTC. This translates into CASRTGTSGSEQYF. The chain links TRBV2 to TRBJ2-7; 12 bases agree with TRBD2. The CDR3 is 14 amino acids. The germline V gene encodes CDR1 SNHLY and CDR2 FYNNEI. The V segment lost 6 bases and the J segment 6 bases; nucleotides outside the gene matches: 6.

The V and J genes are TRBV10-3 and TRBJ1-2; D is unclear. This CDR3 has 13 amino acids. V dropped 9 bases and J dropped 8 bases, with 19 bases sitting between them. CDR1 is ENHRY and CDR2 is SYGVKD in the germline V gene. CDR3: CAIADRVSGGYTF. The CDR3 DNA is TGTGCCATTGCCGACCGGGTCTCGGGAGGCTACACCTTC.